This record covers a single TCR beta chain. The antigen is not known. At one of its ends the junction is not consistent with the germline gene, which may arise from a read error. The data originate from a study of breast tumors, draining lymph nodes, adjacent tissues. The germline CDR1 and CDR2 sequences are MGHDK and SYGVNS. CDR3 length: 13 amino acids. Findings and limits, study-wide: Data only fit, rather than demonstrated, lymph node origin of most tumor T cells. Most tumor T cells seemingly derive from lymph node, then expand in tumor. Luminal-like breast cancer showed significantly greater tumor-nontumor repertoire similarity than basal-like breast cancer did. Tumor repertoires ranked between lymph nodes and nontumor tissue in diversity, with V and J gene preferences.

TCRdb reprocessed the multiplex PCR reads via MiXCR and lists one record per CDR3 protein. The table records around 130,000 distinct CDR3 sequences, approximately 29% of them present only once. Samples came from axillary lymph nodes draining the breast cancer. The gene calls are TRBV25-1 and TRBJ2-3; D might be TRBD1 or TRBD2, each matching 5 bases. Source material: axillary lymph node tissue. The receptor comes from a female donor with breast cancer. Some clones in this sample may be carry-over from other donors' samples. In DNA, the CDR3 is TGTGCCGGCAGGGACCTCGTACCAGATACGCAGTATTTT. It translates to CAGRDLVPDTQYF.